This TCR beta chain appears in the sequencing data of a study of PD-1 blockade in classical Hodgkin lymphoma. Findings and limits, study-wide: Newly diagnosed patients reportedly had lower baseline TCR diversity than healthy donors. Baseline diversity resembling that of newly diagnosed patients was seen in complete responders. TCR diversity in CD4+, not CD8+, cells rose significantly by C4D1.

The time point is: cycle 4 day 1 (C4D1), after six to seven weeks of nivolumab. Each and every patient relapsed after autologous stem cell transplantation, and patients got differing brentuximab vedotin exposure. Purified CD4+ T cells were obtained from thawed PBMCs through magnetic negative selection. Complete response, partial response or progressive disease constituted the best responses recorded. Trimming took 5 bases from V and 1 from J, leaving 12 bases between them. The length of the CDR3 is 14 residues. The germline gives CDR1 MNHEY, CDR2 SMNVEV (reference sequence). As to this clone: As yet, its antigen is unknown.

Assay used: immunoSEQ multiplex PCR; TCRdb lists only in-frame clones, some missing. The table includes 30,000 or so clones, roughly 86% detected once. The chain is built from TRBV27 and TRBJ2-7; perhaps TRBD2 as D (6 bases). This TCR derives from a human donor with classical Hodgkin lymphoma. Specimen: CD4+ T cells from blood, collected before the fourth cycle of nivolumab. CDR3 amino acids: CASSAGTQSYEQYF. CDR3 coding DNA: TGTGCCAGCAGTGCCGGGACTCAGTCCTACGAGCAGTACTTC.